The T cell receptor (beta chain) described here comes from a study of a mutant IDH1 vaccine in newly diagnosed glioma. Study at large: In some groups vaccination began 4-6 weeks post-radiotherapy; others received it with temozolomide. Study outcomes and limitations: Pseudoprogression apparently tracked independently of changes in top peripheral T cell clonotypes.

Specified time point: week 47, end of study. Doses consisted of 300 ug of mutant IDH1 20-mer peptide each, paired with topical imiquimod. V shed 4 bases, J shed 4 bases, and the junction held 3 bases outside the gene matches. CDR1 SGHRS and CDR2 YFSETQ come from the germline V gene. The CDR3 has 13 amino acids. The assay was immunoSEQ multiplex PCR, and TCRdb's table has in-frame clones only and misses some. The top ten hold roughly 5.2% of the sample, which has fewer than 85,000 clones, approximately 78% seen once. In the case of this clone: The antigen remains undetermined.

This specimen was PBMCs, taken from a glioma patient whose treatment included an IDH1 peptide vaccine. The TCR originated in a man in his forties with glioma. V usage is TRBV5-1 and J usage is TRBJ1-2, with TRBD1 matching 8 bases. CDR3 region: CASSPGTGYGYTF. The CDR3 DNA follows: TGCGCCAGCAGCCCCGGGACAGGCTATGGCTACACCTTC.